These 3 T cell receptor beta chains came from one sample sequenced in a study of T-cell memory formation after mild COVID-19. TCRdb used MiXCR to reprocess the 5' RACE reads, holding one entry per CDR3 protein. The sample has about 130,000 distinct CDR3 sequences, about 15% seen once. Sequenced sample: PBMCs or a T cell subset sorted from them (not recorded which). All receptors come from a man aged 18 to 35 who had mild COVID-19 (a few samples of this study predate the infection). Cell type and time point are not known.

The chain uses TRBV9 and TRBJ2-3; 8 nucleotides align to TRBD2. The CDR3 length is 15 residues. V shed 3 bases and J 2 bases; nucleotides not matched to a gene: 5. Per the germline V gene, CDR1 is SGDLS and CDR2 is YYNGEE. CDR3 coding DNA: TGTGCCAGCAGCGGGGGACTAGGAGACACAGATACGCAGTATTTT. Protein sequence: CASSGGLGDTDTQYF.

In its sample, this clonotype was seen a few times. The rearrangement links TRBV12-3 or TRBV12-4 to TRBJ2-7; perhaps TRBD1 as D (5 bases). The ends were cut back, 6 bases at V and 7 bases at J, with 13 bases in the middle. This CDR3 region has 12 residues. The CDR3 coding sequence is TGTGCCAGCAGATATGACAGTGGGGAGCAGTACGTC. Translated: CASRYDSGEQYV.

This clonotype was counted between two and nine times. This chain links TRBV29-1 with TRBJ2-3, with TRBD2 identical over 13 bases. J was trimmed by 3 bases and V by 4 bases; bases with no gene match: 4. The CDR3 covers 15 residues. Germline V gene lookup returns CDR1 SQVTM and CDR2 ANQGSEA. The CDR3 sequence is CSVATSGGLTDTQYF. For the CDR3, the DNA is TGCAGCGTTGCGACTAGCGGGGGGTTAACAGATACGCAGTATTTT.